This TCR beta chain stems from a study of pediatric ulcerative colitis (dated by TCRdb to the late 2010s). The study in broad terms: Among the ulcerative colitis patients, about seven had pancolitis and two had left-sided colitis, and histology in every patient was consistent with ulcerative colitis. Under 10 newly diagnosed, treatment-naive pediatric ulcerative colitis patients and a few non-IBD control children each provided paired blood and rectal samples. The Pediatric Ulcerative Colitis Activity Index classified a couple of patients as having mild disease, several as having moderate disease and three as having acute severe colitis. Broader findings and caveats from the paper: Autologous blood-rectal clonal overlap was significantly higher in ulcerative colitis patients than in controls, suggesting increased T cell trafficking to inflamed tissue. Features of the rectal repertoire distinguished controls, mild-moderate colitis patients and acute severe colitis patients, and in acute severe colitis rectal diversity was lower because of clonal expansions. Rectal pinch biopsies may have included blood-derived T cells, especially in patients with overt colitis. For technical reasons, blood samples from two patients gave substantially fewer templates, and these samples were excluded from the blood-rectal overlap analysis. The healthy control group was small, consisting of only four individuals. Because repertoires were derived from total lymphocyte DNA, patterns in rare subsets such as regulatory T cells may not have been reflected. A couple of rectal CDR3 clonotypes were found in every ulcerative colitis patient but in no control.

This clone was observed a few times. The clone's antigen remains unknown. Base qualities were left out, and no much larger clone turns up one base away. From a lookup of the germline V gene, CDR1 and CDR2 are MGHDK and SYGVNS. The CDR3, cysteine through phenylalanine, is 14 amino acids long. The retained sequence is limited to the CDR3, 42 bases, with the frame set at the first base. V is cut back by 5 bases and J by 7 bases, with 10 bases in the junction unmatched. Using the immunoSEQ TRB Survey service, rearranged CDR3 beta regions were amplified from genomic DNA with multiplex V and J primers. To keep sequencing depth equal across samples, survey-level depth of up to 500,000 reads per sample was applied. Libraries were purified and pooled, and sequencing was performed on Illumina technology. The authors processed their data as follows. Productive clonality, sample overlap, pairwise scatters, CDR3 beta length, V/D/J gene usage and productiveness were assessed with immunoSEQ online tools. Calculated diversity was the number of unique rearrangements divided by total templates times 100; Shannon and Simpson indices were also computed. Principal component analysis was performed on Z-score normalized data with the R prcomp function and the ggbiplot package. Blood-rectal clonal overlap within each subject was quantified with Morisita's index. TCRdb took this table from immuneACCESS and kept in-frame rearrangements with V and J called. Such tables lack part of the clones; where checked against another copy, unresolved V genes explain under half of the gap, and the rest is unexplained. V, J and clone size are those of that table, while D and trimming were read from the DNA. Across this sample there are about 37,000 clones, with roughly 70% seen only once. Around 7.8% of the sample goes to the ten largest clones.

During colonoscopy, one to two pinch biopsies were obtained from the rectum for research. Before the diagnostic colonoscopy, none of the ulcerative colitis patients had been given any immunosuppressive medication. Before DNA was isolated, the rectal biopsies underwent proteinase K digestion. The Wizard kit (Promega) was used to extract genomic DNA from the blood and intestinal samples. This sequence was found in a boy aged 5-17 years with severe ulcerative colitis. The specimen sequenced was gut tissue. Recombination connected TRBV25-1 to TRBJ1-1; a stretch of 7 junction bases matches TRBD1. The DNA is TGTGCCAGCAGTCCCGTTACGACAGGGATTGAAGCTTTCTTT. Its translation reads: CASSPVTTGIEAFF.